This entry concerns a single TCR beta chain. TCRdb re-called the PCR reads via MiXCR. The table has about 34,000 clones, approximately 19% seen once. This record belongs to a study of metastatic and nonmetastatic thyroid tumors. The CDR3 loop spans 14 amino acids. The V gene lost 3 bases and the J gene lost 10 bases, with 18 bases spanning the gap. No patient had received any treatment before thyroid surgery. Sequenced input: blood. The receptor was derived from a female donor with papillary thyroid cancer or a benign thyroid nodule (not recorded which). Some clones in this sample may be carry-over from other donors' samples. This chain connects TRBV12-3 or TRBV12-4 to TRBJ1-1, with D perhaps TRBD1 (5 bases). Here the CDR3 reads CASSLGTVAGRAFF. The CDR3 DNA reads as TGTGCCAGCAGTTTGGGGACGGTGGCAGGGAGAGCTTTCTTT.